A selection of T cell receptor beta chains follows, all from one sample in a study of response to subunit inactivated influenza vaccine. TCRdb passed the RT-PCR reads through MiXCR, listing each CDR3 protein once. The sample carries around 200,000 distinct CDR3 sequences, 7.5% to 10% recorded once. This specimen was non-naive T cells sorted from PBMCs, taken on the day of vaccination. The origin of the receptors is a man aged 50 to 60 who received an inactivated influenza vaccine. Both conserved end residues are part of each CDR3.

V: TRBV20-1; J: TRBJ2-4; CDR3: CSASLLGAPAKNIQYF
V: TRBV6-2/TRBV6-3; J: TRBJ2-7; CDR3: CASSLTRWDEQYF
V: TRBV5-5; J: TRBJ1-6; CDR3: CASSPRDRGQDSPLHF
V: TRBV4-2; J: TRBJ1-2; CDR3: CASSSSNNYGYTF
V: TRBV20-1; J: TRBJ2-1; CDR3: CSARDIGQGSYNEQFF
V: TRBV4-3; J: TRBJ2-1; CDR3: CASSQDLALSYNEQFF
V: TRBV7-2; J: TRBJ2-7; CDR3: CASSLRFPYEQYF
V: TRBV6-5; J: TRBJ2-1; CDR3: CASSYSKRGVYNEQFF
V: TRBV12-3/TRBV12-4; J: TRBJ1-5; CDR3: CASSLTGPQHF
V: TRBV11-2; J: TRBJ2-7; CDR3: CASSSLAGGHEQYF
V: TRBV7-2; J: TRBJ1-2; CDR3: CASSLETSGGYGYTF
V: TRBV12-3/TRBV12-4; J: TRBJ2-1; CDR3: CASSLAGGYNEQFF
V: TRBV29-1; J: TRBJ2-7; CDR3: CSVESYDRLEQYF
V: TRBV24-1; J: TRBJ1-2; CDR3: CATSETGAYGYTF
V: TRBV4-1; J: TRBJ1-1; CDR3: CASSQVQSAGLSNTEAFF
V: TRBV20-1; J: TRBJ1-5; CDR3: CSANRGARDQPQHF
V: TRBV28; J: TRBJ2-7; CDR3: CASSLAGPYEQYF
V: TRBV30; J: TRBJ1-5; CDR3: CAWSTGGVQPQHF
V: TRBV6-1; J: TRBJ2-2; CDR3: CASLNPTGTGVPGELFF
V: TRBV29-1; J: TRBJ2-2; CDR3: CSAKAGAATNTGELFF
V: TRBV5-1; J: TRBJ2-7; CDR3: CASSLRGGSYEQYF
V: TRBV7-2; J: TRBJ2-5; CDR3: CASSLVTGMETQYF
V: TRBV14; J: TRBJ2-2; CDR3: CASSKLGATGELFF
V: TRBV9; J: TRBJ2-3; CDR3: CASSVGAAREADTQYF
V: TRBV11-2; J: TRBJ2-7; CDR3: CASSSFRSYEQYF
V: TRBV7-2; J: TRBJ2-2; CDR3: CASSPRKNTGELFF
V: TRBV27; J: TRBJ1-1; CDR3: CASRGPGQPDTEAFF
V: TRBV6-1; J: TRBJ2-5; CDR3: CASSEAPGGTQYF
V: TRBV28; J: TRBJ2-7; CDR3: CASSPTGLEQYF
V: TRBV12-3/TRBV12-4; J: TRBJ2-7; CDR3: CASSLVLGPYYPHEQYF
V: TRBV11-2; J: TRBJ2-5; CDR3: CASSSGTAINQETQYF
V: TRBV20-1; J: TRBJ2-1; CDR3: CSARGSGQGAYNEQFF
V: TRBV27; J: TRBJ2-1; CDR3: CASSPSTAGDEQFF
V: TRBV6-5; J: TRBJ1-1; CDR3: CASSYRNTEAIF
V: TRBV24-1; J: TRBJ2-1; CDR3: CATSDSQGAVYNEQFF
V: TRBV4-3; J: TRBJ1-1; CDR3: CASSRAGGGTEAFF
V: TRBV6-1; J: TRBJ1-5; CDR3: CASSGTTLSNQPQHF
V: TRBV7-3; J: TRBJ2-3; CDR3: CASSSNGREGRSTQYF
V: TRBV20-1; J: TRBJ2-1; CDR3: CSANPGQGGSREQFF
V: TRBV20-1; J: TRBJ2-7; CDR3: CSARHDEQYF
V: TRBV6-2/TRBV6-3; J: TRBJ2-1; CDR3: CASSYGASRSYNEQFF
V: TRBV7-2; J: TRBJ2-1; CDR3: CASSLDAGSGYNEQFF
V: TRBV20-1; J: TRBJ1-5; CDR3: CSARGSNQPQHF
V: TRBV29-1; J: TRBJ1-2; CDR3: CSVATGMGGYTF
V: TRBV5-1; J: TRBJ2-7; CDR3: CASRDNPYEQYF
V: TRBV6-1; J: TRBJ2-7; CDR3: CASSPHPDRTFSYEQYF
V: TRBV9; J: TRBJ1-2; CDR3: CASSVGNGYTF
V: TRBV7-2; J: TRBJ2-1; CDR3: CASSSRGGNEQFF
V: TRBV9; J: TRBJ2-5; CDR3: CASSVGGWRASETQYF
V: TRBV29-1; J: TRBJ2-1; CDR3: CSVITSGPYNEQFF
V: TRBV6-4; J: TRBJ2-1; CDR3: CASSEAGLADYNEQFF
V: TRBV20-1; J: TRBJ2-5; CDR3: CSASEGQGVNQETQYF
V: TRBV11-2; J: TRBJ1-2; CDR3: CASSLGYPGNGGYTF
V: TRBV20-1; J: TRBJ1-2; CDR3: CSASLQRTVGYTF
V: TRBV7-9; J: TRBJ2-1; CDR3: CASSLAVEQFF
V: TRBV29-1; J: TRBJ2-7; CDR3: CSVEGHRPYEQYF
V: TRBV2; J: TRBJ2-5; CDR3: CASSVWGGETQYF